This passage covers 7 T cell receptor beta chains from one sample sequenced in a study of shared clonotypes between healthy human individuals. Generated by immunoSEQ multiplex PCR, the TCRdb table keeps only in-frame clones and is missing some. The sample yields about 2 million clones, 85% to 95% seen once. CD45RO-negative cells were positively selected for CCR7, leaving out terminally differentiated effector memory CD45RA+ cells. The sequencing input was naive CD8+ T cells sorted from blood. These receptors were obtained from a man in his late teens or twenties in good health.

The V gene is TRBV28, the J gene TRBJ2-5, with TRBD2 as a possible D gene (6 bases). The CDR3 runs 13 residues. Germline lookup yields CDR1 MDHEN and CDR2 SYDVKM. V lost 7 bases and J lost 1, with 10 bases in between. For the CDR3, the DNA is TGTGCCAGCAAAAGAGCGGGCCAAGAGACCCAGTACTTC. The encoded protein is CASKRAGQETQYF.

With respect to this clone: Other DNA sequences from this sample encode an identical CDR3 as well. The chain links TRBV6-5 to TRBJ1-2; tentative D call: TRBD1 (5 bases). Germline V CDR1 and CDR2: MNHEY, SVGAGI. Trimming cost V 0 bases and J 8 bases, with 10 bases left between them. The CDR3 totals 13 residues. The CDR3 is CASSYSGGGGYTF. CDR3 bases: TGTGCCAGCAGTTACTCGGGGGGAGGGGGCTACACCTTC.

This chain connects TRBV6-5 to TRBJ1-6; D may be TRBD1 (6 bases). Trimming took 8 bases from V and 7 from J, leaving 18 bases between them. This CDR3 is built from 15 residues. Germline V gene data show CDR1 as MNHEY and CDR2 as SVGAGI. The CDR3 loop is CASCPSGHQNSPLHF. CDR3 DNA sequence: TGTGCCAGCTGCCCATCGGGACACCAGAATTCACCCCTCCACTTT.

The chain combines TRBV28 with TRBJ2-5; 8 positions match TRBD2. In germline, CDR1 is MDHEN, CDR2 SYDVKM. The CDR3 has 13 residues. J gave up 5 bases and V 11 bases, and 10 bases lay outside the gene matches. In DNA form, the CDR3 reads TGTGCCGCCAGTAGCGGGGTAAGGGAGACCCAGTACTTC. Translation gives CAASSGVRETQYF.

This clone appeared once. This chain connects TRBV6-1 to TRBJ1-5; a weak D match, TRBD1 (5 bases). Germline V gene lookup returns CDR1 MNHNS and CDR2 SASEGT. The CDR3 extends over 14 amino acids. V was trimmed by 11 bases and J by 4 bases, leaving 18 bases between them. The CDR3 loop reads CAVKEQGYNQPQHF. For the CDR3, the DNA is TGTGCCGTAAAGGAGCAGGGCTATAATCAGCCCCAGCATTTT.

This clone was seen just once. The chain joins TRBV5-1 to TRBJ2-1; weak D call: TRBD2 (6 bases). The CDR3 has 15 residues. Trimming removed 2 bases from V and 4 bases from J, with 13 bases in between. Germline V gives CDR1 SGHRS, CDR2 YFSETQ. The CDR3 reads CASSFRDGRYNEQFF. DNA for the CDR3: TGCGCCAGCAGCTTCAGGGACGGGAGATACAATGAGCAGTTCTTC.

The chain uses TRBV6-6 and TRBJ2-1, with D possibly being TRBD1 or TRBD2 (6 bases each). The CDR3 consists of 15 residues. Germline CDR1 is MNHNY and CDR2 is SVGAGI (reference sequence). Trimming took off 2 bases at V and 6 bases at J, with 14 bases between the two ends. For the CDR3, the DNA is TGTGCCAGCAGTTACATAGGGGGACTTGGCAATGAGCAGTTCTTC. Translation gives CASSYIGGLGNEQFF.